One and the same sample provided the 9 T cell receptor beta chains below, sequenced in a study of early T cells in non-severe SARS-CoV-2 infection (dated by TCRdb to the early 2020s). Library creation used 5' RACE. TCRdb shows the sequencer as NextSeq 500. Using fastp at Q25 and MiXCR, TCRdb reprocessed the public reads and kept productive beta chains. A single entry per CDR3 protein holds the most common genes and DNA from its merged rows. The sample includes 65,000 to 95,000 distinct CDR3 sequences, with around 15% observed a single time. The top ten constitute roughly 9.8% of the sample. Material: whole blood. The receptor set was obtained from an adult who was a healthcare worker with PCR-confirmed SARS-CoV-2 infection or an uninfected control (not recorded which).

The chain links TRBV14 to TRBJ1-1; D not resolved. The CDR3 totals 15 residues. Looked up from germline, CDR1 is SGHDN and CDR2 is FVKESK. V was pared by 4 bases and J by 5 bases, with 17 bases between. CDR3 sequence: CASSPRLWGKTEAFF. CDR3 in DNA: TGTGCCAGCAGCCCCCGGTTATGGGGAAAGACTGAAGCTTTCTTT.

This clonotype was seen repeatedly, ten times or more. The chain uses TRBV11-2 and TRBJ2-5; 8 bases align to TRBD2. The CDR3 length is 14 residues. The germline CDR1 and CDR2 sequences are SGHAT and FQNNGV. Trimming took 6 bases from V and 5 from J; bases not matched to a gene: 8. The CDR3 protein is CASRVGLASETQYF. The DNA for the CDR3 is TGTGCCAGCAGGGTAGGACTAGCTTCGGAGACCCAGTACTTC.

The V and J genes are TRBV5-4 and TRBJ2-5, with TRBD1 matching 10 bases. Germline lookup yields CDR1 SGHNT and CDR2 YYREEE (reference sequence). Germline trimming cut 3 bases from V and 7 bases from J; bases unmatched to any gene: 6. The CDR3 has 14 residues. CDR3 amino acids: CASSSGTGDMTQYF. The DNA for the CDR3 is TGTGCCAGCAGCTCCGGGACAGGGGATATGACCCAGTACTTC.

V gene TRBV6-6 combines with J gene TRBJ2-3, with D perhaps assigned TRBD1 or TRBD2 (5 bases each). In germline, CDR1 is MNHNY, CDR2 SVGAGI (reference sequence). V shed 0 bases and J shed 1 base, with 17 bases lying between them. The CDR3 has 18 residues. CDR3 residues: CASSYSTGRRRGTDTQYF. CDR3 DNA sequence: TGTGCCAGCAGTTACTCGACGGGACGGCGCCGTGGCACAGATACGCAGTATTTT.

This clonotype was seen more than once but under ten times. The CDR3: CASSEAPNLADTQYF. CDR3 bases: TGCGCCAGCAGCGAAGCCCCCAATCTAGCAGATACGCAGTATTTT. The rearrangement joins TRBV4-3 to TRBJ2-3; D is ambiguous. Germline CDR1 is LGHNA and CDR2 is YSLEER. The V end lost 5 bases, the J end lost 4 bases, and 16 bases lay between the germline ends. The CDR3 runs 15 residues.

This clonotype was seen a few times. V usage is TRBV6-5 and J usage is TRBJ2-7; no definite D call. The germline V and J ends were trimmed by 11 bases and 2 bases, with 7 bases remaining between them. This CDR3 comprises 10 residues. Germline CDR1 MNHEY, CDR2 SVGAGI. CDR3 in amino acids: CARHPYEQYF. The CDR3 nucleotides are TGTGCCCGCCATCCCTACGAGCAGTACTTC.

This clonotype was seen once. The CDR3 bases are TGTGCCAGCAGTGAAGACAGGTACTCCTACGAGCAGTACTTC. This codes for CASSEDRYSYEQYF. The chain uses TRBV2 and TRBJ2-7, with a tentative D call TRBD1 (5 bases). Germline V CDR1 and CDR2: SNHLY, FYNNEI. The ends were cut back, 1 base at V and 0 bases at J, with 7 bases in the middle. CDR3 size: 14 residues.

The chain recombines TRBV5-1 with TRBJ2-7, with 11 bases lining up with TRBD1. J lost 3 bases, V lost 7 bases, and 0 bases had no gene match. CDR3 length: 12 residues. CDR1 and CDR2 (germline): SGHRS, YFSETQ. CDR3 sequence reads: CASGTGGYEQYF. CDR3 DNA sequence: TGCGCCAGCGGGACAGGGGGCTACGAGCAGTACTTC.

This clonotype showed up many times. V and J are TRBV29-1 and TRBJ2-7, with D perhaps TRBD2 (5 bases). V lost 0 bases to trimming and J lost 0 bases, with 18 bases between them. In germline, CDR1 is SQVTM, CDR2 ANQGSEA. This CDR3 is 17 amino acids long. The CDR3 sequence is CSVEDRGRVGSSYEQYF. In DNA, the CDR3 is TGCAGCGTTGAAGATCGCGGAAGGGTAGGGAGCTCCTACGAGCAGTACTTC.